These 15 T cell receptor beta chains came from one sample sequenced in a study of beta chain features in type 1 diabetes. Of the isolated RNA, all was reverse transcribed, and so the sequenced material was expressed TCRB transcripts. Profiling relied on immunoSEQ multiplex PCR, and the TCRdb table lists in-frame clones only, not all of them. The sample lists roughly 500,000 clones, over 9.5% occurring once. Sequencing input: naive CD4+ T cells from blood. Receptor source: a woman under 30 in good health.

This clone was counted only a few times. This chain connects TRBV29-1 to TRBJ2-1; weak D call: TRBD1 (5 bases). Germline V gives CDR1 SQVTM, CDR2 ANQGSEA. The length of the CDR3 is 15 residues. Trimming took 7 bases from V and 0 from J, leaving 16 bases between them. CDR3 in amino acids: CSAFRPGNSYNEQFF. For the CDR3, the DNA is TGCAGCGCGTTCCGCCCAGGGAACTCCTACAATGAGCAGTTCTTC.

There are a few counts of this clone. The chain carries TRBV9 and TRBJ1-4; 7 bases match TRBD1. Losses at the gene ends were 3 bases for V and 6 bases for J; bases not matched to a gene: 5. The length of the CDR3 is 14 residues. Germline V gives CDR1 SGDLS, CDR2 YYNGEE. The CDR3 sequence is CASSGDSLHEKLFF. The CDR3 coding sequence is TGTGCCAGCAGCGGGGACAGTCTGCATGAAAAACTGTTTTTT.

This clone turned up a few times. V and J are TRBV30 and TRBJ1-2, with TRBD1 identical over 7 bases. The CDR3 has 13 amino acids. The ends lost 8 bases at V and 8 bases at J; junction bases unmatched: 14. Germline CDR1 reads GTSNPN; CDR2 reads SVGIG (reference sequence). This CDR3 is CANQPQGFIGYTF. The CDR3 DNA reads as TGTGCCAACCAGCCACAGGGGTTTATAGGCTACACCTTC.

This clone was seen only a few times. The CDR3 loop reads CASSIRSGVKNEKLFF. CDR3 DNA: TGTGCCAGTAGTATAAGGTCAGGGGTCAAGAATGAAAAACTGTTTTTT. The chain uses TRBV19 and TRBJ1-4, with a tentative D call TRBD1 (6 bases). V lost 2 bases to trimming and J lost 5 bases, with 15 bases between them. Germline V CDR1 and CDR2: LNHDA, SQIVND (reference sequence). The CDR3 sequence is 16 residues long.

The chain links TRBV15 to TRBJ1-6; D unresolved. The CDR3 extends over 13 amino acids. With 5 bases removed from V and 13 bases from J, the gap between germline ends came to 15 bases. The germline V gene has CDR1 LNHNV and CDR2 YYDKDF (reference sequence). The CDR3 loop reads CATSADNGIPLHF. In nucleotides, the CDR3 is TGTGCCACCAGCGCAGACAACGGGATCCCCCTCCACTTT.

The chain recombines TRBV19 with TRBJ2-7; 7 nucleotides match TRBD1. CDR3 length: 13 amino acids. Germline-derived CDR1 and CDR2 are LNHDA and SQIVND (reference sequence). The ends lost 5 bases at V and 3 bases at J; junction bases unmatched: 4. This CDR3 reads CASSSRDSYEQYV. The CDR3 bases are TGTGCCAGTAGTTCTAGGGACAGCTACGAGCAGTACGTC.

The chain recombines TRBV5-6 with TRBJ2-7; 8 bases map to TRBD1. In germline, CDR1 is SGHDT, CDR2 YYEEEE. The V segment lost 2 bases and the J segment 2 bases; nucleotides outside the gene matches: 3. The CDR3 contains 14 residues. CDR3 amino acids: CASSLKGQAYEQYV. CDR3 nucleotide sequence: TGTGCCAGCAGCTTAAAGGGACAGGCCTACGAGCAGTACGTC.

This clone came up a few times. The CDR3 DNA follows: TGTGCCAGCAGCTTAATGACAGCTTGGTCGGGAAACACCATATATTTT. Its translation is CASSLMTAWSGNTIYF. The rearrangement links TRBV7-2 to TRBJ1-3; a weak D match, TRBD1 (5 bases). This CDR3 has 16 amino acids. Trimming removed 2 bases at V and 4 bases at J, with 15 bases between. Per germline, CDR1 SGHTA and CDR2 FQGNSA. Looking up the rest from reference TRBV7-2 and TRBJ1-3 gives the full variable domain: GAGVSQSPSNKVTEKGKDVELRCDPISGHTALYWYRQSLGQGLEFLIYFQGNSAPDKSGLPSDRFSAERTGGSVSTLTIQRTQQEDSAVYLCASSLMTAWSGNTIYFGEGSWLTVV.

This clone was picked up a small number of times. The rearrangement links TRBV7-9 to TRBJ1-1; D is undetermined. Trimming took 2 bases from V and 2 from J, leaving 9 bases between them. Germline V gene data show CDR1 as SEHNR and CDR2 as FQNEAQ (reference sequence). The CDR3 spans 14 residues. CDR3 protein: CASSLKTDNTEAFF. For the CDR3, the DNA is TGTGCCAGCAGCTTAAAGACGGACAACACTGAAGCTTTCTTT.

This clone was seen a handful of times. The chain couples TRBV7-3 to TRBJ1-2; 9 nucleotides line up with TRBD1. Germline lookup yields CDR1 SGHTA and CDR2 FQGTGA. V was pared by 0 bases and J by 12 bases, with 8 bases of the junction left unmatched. The CDR3 sequence is 14 residues long. The CDR3: CASSLTGTGRRHTF. As DNA, the CDR3 is TGTGCCAGCAGCTTAACTGGGACAGGGAGGAGGCACACCTTC.

This clone was recorded at least ten times. V gene TRBV14 combines with J gene TRBJ2-7; D is uncertain. Trimming took 5 bases from V and 1 from J, leaving 9 bases between them. The CDR3 loop spans 13 amino acids. CDR1 SGHDN and CDR2 FVKESK come from the germline V gene. The CDR3 reads CASSNWVSYEQYF. For the CDR3, the DNA is TGTGCCAGCAGCAATTGGGTGTCCTACGAGCAGTACTTC.

The V gene is TRBV5-1, the J gene TRBJ1-1; the D gene is possibly TRBD1 (6 bases). The germline V gene encodes CDR1 SGHRS and CDR2 YFSETQ. The CDR3 spans 16 residues. V lost 4 bases, J lost 1 base, and 17 bases lay in between. The CDR3: CASSLEGHTENTEAFF. The CDR3 region has the DNA TGCGCCAGCAGCCTAGAGGGACACACTGAGAACACTGAAGCTTTCTTT. The whole variable domain, remainder taken from reference TRBV5-1 and TRBJ1-1, is KAGVTQTPRYLIKTRGQQVTLSCSPISGHRSVSWYQQTPGQGLQFLFEYFSETQRNKGNFPGRFSGRQFSNSRSEMNVSTLELGDSALYLCASSLEGHTENTEAFFGQGTRLTVV.

This clone has just a few counts. The chain uses TRBV27 and TRBJ2-5, with 8 bases aligning to TRBD1. There are 13 residues in the CDR3. The ends lost 8 bases at V and 5 bases at J; junction bases unmatched: 7. Germline values: CDR1 MNHEY, CDR2 SMNVEV (reference sequence). The CDR3 protein is CASGRQGSETQYF. The DNA for the CDR3 is TGTGCCAGCGGAAGACAGGGGTCGGAGACCCAGTACTTC.

This clone was observed a few times. J is TRBJ2-3 and V is TRBV7-9; no firm D call. V was pared by 2 bases and J by 5 bases, with 11 bases between. This CDR3 spans 14 amino acids. Germline V gene sequence: CDR1 SEHNR, CDR2 FQNEAQ (reference sequence). CDR3 DNA sequence: TGTGCCAGCAGCTTAAGCCGGCCCGAAGATACGCAGTATTTT. It specifies CASSLSRPEDTQYF. Full variable domain (outside the CDR3, taken from reference TRBV7-9 and TRBJ2-3): DTGVSQNPRHKITKRGQNVTFRCDPISEHNRLYWYRQTLGQGPEFLTYFQNEAQLEKSRLLSDRFSAERPKGSFSTLEIQRTEQGDSAMYLCASSLSRPEDTQYFGPGTRLTVL.

Only a few counts were recorded for this clone. This specimen includes other DNA sequences encoding the same CDR3. Here the CDR3 reads CASSFYRQETQYF. The CDR3 region has the DNA TGTGCCAGCAGCTTTTACAGGCAAGAGACCCAGTACTTC. V is TRBV7-2 and J is TRBJ2-5; TRBD1 might be the D (5 bases). The germline gives CDR1 SGHTA, CDR2 FQGNSA. CDR3 size: 13 residues. V dropped 3 bases and J dropped 2 bases, with 7 bases sitting between them.